This passage covers 13 T cell receptor beta chains from one sample sequenced in a study of post-analysis software for immune sequencing data. Whole-study findings and limits: Included in a set of a handful of TRBV segments more frequent in patients than controls were TRBV5-6, TRBV5-1 and TRBV20-1.

These receptors have no known antigen. TCR beta cDNA libraries included unique molecular identifiers. TCRdb reprocessed the PCR reads with MiXCR, giving one entry per CDR3 protein. This sample yields roughly 620,000 distinct CDR3 sequences, of which around 47% are seen a single time; more than 1.5% belongs to the top ten. The sequencing sample was made of blood. The source is a girl aged 5 to 17 with multiple sclerosis.

The rearrangement joins TRBV5-6 to TRBJ2-3; 8 nucleotides line up with TRBD2. The V segment lost 5 bases and the J segment 6 bases; nucleotides outside the gene matches: 17. This CDR3 has 17 amino acids. Germline lookup yields CDR1 SGHDT and CDR2 YYEEEE. The CDR3 reads CASSPILSGAHRDTQYF. The CDR3 DNA reads as TGTGCCAGCAGTCCAATCCTTAGCGGGGCGCATCGGGATACGCAGTATTTT.

This chain uses TRBV12-3 or TRBV12-4 with TRBJ2-4; the D gene could be TRBD1 or TRBD2 (6 bases each). V lost 6 bases, J lost 7 bases, and 13 bases lay in between. The CDR3 extends over 13 amino acids. Here the CDR3 DNA reads TGTGCCAGCAGGCAAAAAGGGGGGAACATTCAGTACTTC. Translation gives CASRQKGGNIQYF.

The rearrangement joins TRBV24-1 to TRBJ2-2; D is unresolved. CDR1 is KGHDR, CDR2 SFDVKD, per germline. The germline V and J ends were trimmed by 0 bases and 1 base, with 8 bases remaining between them. This CDR3 has 16 residues. This CDR3 is CATSDLSKGNTGELFF. CDR3 DNA sequence: TGTGCCACCAGTGATTTGTCTAAAGGGAACACCGGGGAGCTGTTTTTT.

Points on this clonotype: At one end the junction does not follow the germline gene, possibly because of a read error. The chain has TRBV5-1 and TRBJ1-2; no definite D call. The germline V gene encodes CDR1 SGHRS and CDR2 YFSETQ. This CDR3 has 15 residues. The CDR3 here is CASSLEQISNCGYTF. In DNA, the CDR3 is TGCGCCAGCAGCTTGGAACAGATAAGCAACTGTGGCTACACCTTC. The variable domain in full, completed from reference TRBV5-1 and TRBJ1-2, reads KAGVTQTPRYLIKTRGQQVTLSCSPISGHRSVSWYQQTPGQGLQFLFEYFSETQRNKGNFPGRFSGRQFSNSRSEMNVSTLELGDSALYLCASSLEQISNCGYTFGSGTRLTVV.

The gene calls are TRBV27 and TRBJ1-2; tentative D call: TRBD1 (5 bases). The CDR3 consists of 11 residues. V gave up 10 bases and J gave up 7 bases, with 13 bases separating them. Germline CDR1 MNHEY, CDR2 SMNVEV (reference sequence). The CDR3 nucleotides read TGTGCCACCTCGGAGGGGTTTGGCTACACCTTC. As protein: CATSEGFGYTF.

The rearrangement links TRBV5-5 to TRBJ2-5; tentatively, D is TRBD1 (5 bases). The V gene lost 1 base and the J gene lost 5 bases, with 12 bases spanning the gap. Per the germline V gene, CDR1 is SGHKS and CDR2 is YYEKEE (reference sequence). This CDR3 region has 14 residues. CDR3 sequence (DNA): TGTGCCAGCAGCTTGTCGGCAGGGTCGGAGACCCAGTACTTC. As protein: CASSLSAGSETQYF.

This chain uses TRBV10-3 with TRBJ2-1, with D perhaps matching TRBD1 (6 bases). Germline-derived CDR1 and CDR2 are ENHRY and SYGVKD. CDR3 length equals 14 residues. V lost 4 bases and J 9 bases, leaving 16 bases between the germline ends. CDR3 sequence reads: CAISGQGSVGEQFF. CDR3 nucleotide sequence: TGTGCCATCAGTGGGCAGGGGAGCGTCGGTGAGCAGTTCTTC.

The J gene is TRBJ1-2, the V gene TRBV6-5, with 11 bases that match TRBD1. This CDR3 contains 15 residues. The junction had 2 bases not matched to a gene; V was cut back by 2 bases and J by 3 bases. CDR1 is MNHEY, CDR2 SVGAGI, per germline. In DNA form, the CDR3 reads TGTGCCAGCAGTTACGCGGGACAGGGGGACTATGGCTACACCTTC. It specifies CASSYAGQGDYGYTF.

This rearrangement joins TRBV10-3 to TRBJ1-2; D is undetermined. The CDR3 spans 13 residues. V was clipped by 3 bases and J by 5 bases, with 10 bases between them. The germline V gene has CDR1 ENHRY and CDR2 SYGVKD. The CDR3 sequence is CAISERSDYGYTF. CDR3 DNA: TGTGCCATCAGTGAAAGGTCGGATTATGGCTACACCTTC.

This clonotype was observed a handful of times. This chain links TRBV9 with TRBJ2-7; 7 bases are shared with TRBD1. CDR1 and CDR2 (germline): SGDLS, YYNGEE. This CDR3 has 12 residues. V gave up 4 bases and J gave up 6 bases; unmatched junction bases: 4. CDR3 in DNA: TGTGCCAGCAGCACCCGGACAGGCGAGCAGTACTTC. It is translated as CASSTRTGEQYF.

The chain recombines TRBV12-3 or TRBV12-4 with TRBJ2-7; D is undetermined. This CDR3 has 14 residues. The ends were cut back, 5 bases at V and 2 bases at J, with 13 bases in the middle. As DNA, the CDR3 is TGTGCCAGCAGTCGCCGGCGGATTGCCTACGAGCAGTACTTC. Its protein product is CASSRRRIAYEQYF.

The chain uses TRBV5-4 and TRBJ1-2; possibly TRBD1 for D (5 bases). With 1 base removed from V and 4 bases from J, the gap between germline ends came to 17 bases. This CDR3 is 16 amino acids long. CDR1 is SGHNT, CDR2 YYREEE, per germline (reference sequence). The chain's CDR3 is CASSLNLGVFGYGYTF. DNA of the CDR3: TGTGCCAGCAGCTTGAACCTAGGGGTTTTCGGCTATGGCTACACCTTC.

The rearrangement joins TRBV12-3 or TRBV12-4 to TRBJ1-4; D remains ambiguous. The CDR3 loop spans 12 amino acids. Trimming cost V 7 bases and J 8 bases, with 11 bases left between them. DNA for the CDR3: TGTGCCAGCAAAACTATCGGCGAAAAACTGTTTTTT. Translated, it gives CASKTIGEKLFF.